The 25 T cell receptor beta chains listed next were all sequenced from one sample in a study of T cell clonotyping in hematopoietic cell transplantation. TCRdb's copy holds only in-frame clones and misses some; the assay was immunoSEQ multiplex PCR. The sample consists of 15,000 to 20,000 clones, 80% to 90% of them appearing once. What was sequenced was peripheral blood mononuclear cells. The receptor source for this set is a woman aged 40 to 49 in good health. Some clones in this sample may be carry-over from other donors' samples.

This clone showed up just once. This rearrangement joins TRBV19 to TRBJ1-1; perhaps TRBD1 as D (6 bases). The V gene's germline CDR1 is LNHDA and CDR2 SQIVND (reference sequence). The V end lost 5 bases, the J end lost 10 bases, and 20 bases lay between the germline ends. The CDR3 loop spans 14 amino acids. In DNA, the CDR3 is TGTGCCAGTAGTCTGGGGGCGAGTCTGATACGAGCTTTCTTT. It is translated as CASSLGASLIRAFF.

This chain links TRBV6-6 with TRBJ1-1; D is ambiguous. The germline gives CDR1 MNHNY, CDR2 SVGAGI (reference sequence). This CDR3 region has 11 residues. V gave up 11 bases and J gave up 2 bases, with 9 bases separating them. CDR3 amino acids: CASTENTEAFF. The CDR3 DNA follows: TGTGCCTCGACGGAAAACACTGAAGCTTTCTTT.

V gene TRBV7-2 combines with J gene TRBJ2-5; D possibly corresponds to TRBD2 (5 bases). CDR3 length: 15 residues. From germline, CDR1 is SGHTA and CDR2 FQGNSA. V shed 7 bases and J shed 4 bases, with 19 bases lying between them. CDR3 sequence: CASTLVGGTGETQYF. CDR3 coding DNA: TGTGCCAGCACCCTAGTAGGAGGAACGGGAGAGACCCAGTACTTC.

CDR3 nucleotide sequence: TGTGCCAGCAGCTTTCGGACAGCTGGCTACACCTTC. Its protein product is CASSFRTAGYTF. The V gene is TRBV5-8, the J gene TRBJ1-2, with TRBD1 as a possible D gene (6 bases). The CDR3 spans 12 residues. Trimming left V 2 bases short and J 7 bases short, with 9 bases between. Germline V gene lookup returns CDR1 SGHTS and CDR2 YDEGEE.

The rearrangement links TRBV6-5 to TRBJ2-7; 8 nucleotides match TRBD2. CDR1 and CDR2 (germline): MNHEY, SVGAGI. With 4 bases clipped from V and 6 bases from J, the junction kept 5 bases outside the gene matches. The CDR3 extends over 13 amino acids. The CDR3 here is CASSSGLAGEQYF. CDR3 coding DNA: TGTGCCAGCAGTTCAGGACTAGCCGGCGAGCAGTACTTC.

The CDR3 DNA is TGTGCCAGCAGTTTCGGGGGATCCTACGAGCAGTACTTC. This gives the protein CASSFGGSYEQYF. The V gene is TRBV27, the J gene TRBJ2-7; TRBD2 might be the D (6 bases). CDR3 size: 13 residues. Germline CDR1 is MNHEY and CDR2 is SMNVEV (reference sequence). The V and J ends lost 3 bases and 1 base respectively, with 7 bases between them.

The chain couples TRBV7-9 to TRBJ2-7; D is perhaps TRBD2 (6 bases). The germline CDR1 and CDR2 sequences are SEHNR and FQNEAQ (reference sequence). The CDR3 sequence is 15 residues long. V lost 3 bases, J lost 2 bases, and 14 bases lay in between. The CDR3 here is CASSFTPGGAYEQYF. CDR3 DNA sequence: TGTGCCAGCAGCTTTACCCCCGGAGGGGCCTACGAGCAGTACTTC. Together with reference TRBV7-9 and TRBJ2-7, the CDR3 gives the full variable domain: DTGVSQNPRHKITKRGQNVTFRCDPISEHNRLYWYRQTLGQGPEFLTYFQNEAQLEKSRLLSDRFSAERPKGSFSTLEIQRTEQGDSAMYLCASSFTPGGAYEQYFGPGTRLTVT.

To note about this clone: A read error may account for a junction end that differs from germline. V usage is TRBV28 and J usage is TRBJ2-4; no definite D call. Germline lookup yields CDR1 MDHEN and CDR2 SYDVKM. The CDR3 contains 13 residues. The CDR3 DNA is TGTGCCAGCAGTTCGCAATCCGACAAGGACGGCGACTTC. It codes for CASSSQSDKDGDF. Complete variable domain (other parts from reference TRBV28 and TRBJ2-4): DVKVTQSSRYLVKRTGEKVFLECVQDMDHENMFWYRQDPGLGLRLIYFSYDVKMKEKGDIPEGYSVSREKKERFSLILESASTNQTSMYLCASSSQSDKDGDFGAGTRLSVL.

The chain is built from TRBV14 and TRBJ2-7; TRBD2 matches at 9 bases. CDR1 and CDR2 (germline): SGHDN, FVKESK. Trimming cost V 2 bases and J 0 bases; bases outside gene matches: 14. The CDR3 spans 19 residues. This chain's CDR3 is CASSQKIPGLAGSSYEQYF. The CDR3 DNA follows: TGTGCCAGCAGCCAAAAGATTCCGGGACTAGCTGGGAGCTCCTACGAGCAGTACTTC. The full variable domain, its missing parts supplied by reference TRBV14 and TRBJ2-7, is EAGVTQFPSHSVIEKGQTVTLRCDPISGHDNLYWYRRVMGKEIKFLLHFVKESKQDESGMPNNRFLAERTGGTYSTLKVQPAELEDSGVYFCASSQKIPGLAGSSYEQYFGPGTRLTVT.

This clone was seen just once. The V call is TRBV6-5, the J call TRBJ1-5, with TRBD1 identical over 11 bases. CDR3 length equals 15 residues. In germline, CDR1 is MNHEY, CDR2 SVGAGI. V lost 6 bases and J lost 6; bases outside the gene matches: 7. The CDR3: CASRPDRGRLQPQHF. CDR3 nucleotides: TGTGCCAGCAGACCGGACAGGGGGCGTCTTCAGCCCCAGCATTTT.

The chain links TRBV7-6 to TRBJ1-2; D perhaps matches TRBD1 (5 bases). Germline CDR1 reads SGHVS; CDR2 reads FNYEAQ. CDR3 size: 16 residues. The V and J ends lost 4 bases and 6 bases respectively, with 21 bases between them. CDR3 bases: TGTGCCAGCAGCTCCGGGACGCCGGACCGAATGGATGGCTACACCTTC. This codes for CASSSGTPDRMDGYTF.

The V call is TRBV5-1, the J call TRBJ1-4; a weak D match, TRBD1 (5 bases). There are 15 residues in the CDR3. Trimming took 1 base from V and 6 from J, leaving 13 bases between them. Per the germline V gene, CDR1 is SGHRS and CDR2 is YFSETQ. The CDR3 nucleotides are TGCGCCAGCAGCTTGACAGGCAAAGGGGATGAAAAACTGTTTTTT. Translating gives CASSLTGKGDEKLFF. Variable domain in full (rest from reference TRBV5-1 and TRBJ1-4): KAGVTQTPRYLIKTRGQQVTLSCSPISGHRSVSWYQQTPGQGLQFLFEYFSETQRNKGNFPGRFSGRQFSNSRSEMNVSTLELGDSALYLCASSLTGKGDEKLFFGSGTQLSVL.

This chain connects TRBV28 to TRBJ2-1; D is unresolved. Trimming removed 2 bases at V and 7 bases at J, with 3 bases between. Germline CDR1 and CDR2: MDHEN and SYDVKM. CDR3 length: 11 amino acids. The CDR3 spells CASSLNNEQFF. CDR3 bases: TGTGCCAGCAGTTTAAATAATGAGCAGTTCTTC.

There are a few counts of this clone. J is TRBJ1-2 and V is TRBV10-3; maybe TRBD1 (5 bases). The V and J ends lost 2 bases and 3 bases respectively, with 16 bases between them. The CDR3 is made up of 16 amino acids. Looked up from germline, CDR1 is ENHRY and CDR2 is SYGVKD. Here the CDR3 reads CAISEPIGGSDYGYTF. CDR3 coding DNA: TGTGCCATCAGTGAGCCCATTGGGGGTTCTGACTATGGCTACACCTTC.

V is TRBV19 and J is TRBJ2-3; a possible D gene is TRBD2 (6 bases). The CDR3 is made up of 17 amino acids. V was pared by 8 bases and J by 0 bases, with 21 bases between. From germline, CDR1 is LNHDA and CDR2 SQIVND (reference sequence). CDR3: CASGRGLGGTSTDTQYF. The DNA for the CDR3 is TGTGCCAGTGGTCGCGGCCTGGGCGGGACTAGCACAGATACGCAGTATTTT.

This chain links TRBV5-1 with TRBJ2-2, with D possibly TRBD2 on 6 matching bases. V was shortened by 4 bases and J by 0 bases, with 13 bases between the two germline ends. The CDR3 has 16 amino acids. Germline CDR1 SGHRS, CDR2 YFSETQ. Here the CDR3 DNA reads TGCGCCAGCAGCATATCCGGGACTGCGAACACCGGGGAGCTGTTTTTT. Amino acids: CASSISGTANTGELFF.

The chain has TRBV5-4 and TRBJ2-3, with 7 bases identical to TRBD2. With V trimmed by 3 bases and J by 1 base, 5 bases remained unmatched. This CDR3 region has 15 residues. Germline V CDR1 and CDR2: SGHNT, YYREEE (reference sequence). The CDR3 region is CASSSPLAGTDTQYF. CDR3 DNA sequence: TGTGCCAGCAGCTCCCCTCTAGCGGGCACAGATACGCAGTATTTT.

This sequence joins TRBV28 and TRBJ2-3; 11 bases agree with TRBD2. V lost 6 bases and J lost 5; bases outside the gene matches: 7. Germline CDR1 reads MDHEN; CDR2 reads SYDVKM. The CDR3 has 15 residues. The CDR3 DNA follows: TGTGCCAGCAGCCCCTCCGGGACTAGCGGAGATACGCAGTATTTT. Translation gives CASSPSGTSGDTQYF.

The genes are TRBV29-1 and TRBJ1-1; D gene ambiguous. V dropped 5 bases and J dropped 2 bases, with 18 bases sitting between them. Germline CDR1 SQVTM, CDR2 ANQGSEA. CDR3 length: 15 residues. CDR3 DNA: TGCAGCGTTCATCCATCCGCCGGGAGCAACACTGAAGCTTTCTTT. It specifies CSVHPSAGSNTEAFF.

This rearrangement joins TRBV7-2 to TRBJ2-7; D assignment may be TRBD1 or TRBD2 (5 bases each). Trimming removed 0 bases from V and 2 bases from J, with 11 bases in between. Germline-derived CDR1 and CDR2 are SGHTA and FQGNSA. CDR3 length equals 15 residues. CDR3 protein: CASSLAGTETYEQYF. The CDR3 bases are TGTGCCAGCAGCTTAGCCGGGACGGAAACCTACGAGCAGTACTTC.

The gene calls are TRBV11-2 and TRBJ2-7; unclear D gene. The CDR3 runs 11 residues. In germline, CDR1 is SGHAT, CDR2 FQNNGV. Trimming took off 2 bases at V and 2 bases at J, with 1 base between the two ends. The CDR3 loop is CASSLTYEQYF. Here the CDR3 DNA reads TGTGCCAGCAGCTTAACCTACGAGCAGTACTTC.

The CDR3 DNA is TGTGCCAGCAGTGAGGGGACCCCAACCGAGCAGTACTTC. Translation gives CASSEGTPTEQYF. The chain employs TRBV2 and TRBJ2-7, with D perhaps being TRBD1 or TRBD2 (5 bases each). CDR1 and CDR2 from the germline V gene are SNHLY and FYNNEI. The V and J ends lost 3 bases and 6 bases respectively, with 12 bases between them. CDR3 length: 13 residues.

The gene calls are TRBV7-3 and TRBJ1-1; 9 nucleotides agree with TRBD1. This CDR3 comprises 15 residues. Losses at the gene ends were 5 bases for V and 5 bases for J; bases not matched to a gene: 9. Germline loops: CDR1 SGHTA, CDR2 FQGTGA. The CDR3 loop reads CASSPNDRGETEAFF. For the CDR3, the DNA is TGTGCCAGCAGCCCGAACGACAGGGGGGAGACTGAAGCTTTCTTT. The variable domain in full, with the rest retrieved from reference TRBV7-3 and TRBJ1-1, is GAGVSQTPSNKVTEKGKYVELRCDPISGHTALYWYRQSLGQGPEFLIYFQGTGAADDSGLPNDRFFAVRPEGSVSTLKIQRTERGDSAVYLCASSPNDRGETEAFFGQGTRLTVV.

This clone was detected a few times. This rearrangement joins TRBV7-3 to TRBJ2-5, with D possibly TRBD2 on 7 matching bases. CDR3 length: 15 residues. Trimming took off 5 bases at V and 5 bases at J, with 18 bases between the two ends. Germline V lookup: CDR1 SGHTA, CDR2 FQGTGA. The CDR3 protein is CASSPGGGVGETQYF. CDR3 in DNA: TGTGCCAGCAGCCCTGGCGGGGGCGTGGGGGAGACCCAGTACTTC.

The genes are TRBV28 and TRBJ2-7; 10 nucleotides align to TRBD2. V trimming: 3 bases; J trimming: 7 bases; junction bases outside the gene matches: 9. Germline loops: CDR1 MDHEN, CDR2 SYDVKM. The CDR3 extends over 15 amino acids. The CDR3: CASSFPLAGVREQYF. In nucleotides, the CDR3 is TGTGCCAGCAGTTTCCCGCTAGCGGGAGTACGTGAGCAGTACTTC.